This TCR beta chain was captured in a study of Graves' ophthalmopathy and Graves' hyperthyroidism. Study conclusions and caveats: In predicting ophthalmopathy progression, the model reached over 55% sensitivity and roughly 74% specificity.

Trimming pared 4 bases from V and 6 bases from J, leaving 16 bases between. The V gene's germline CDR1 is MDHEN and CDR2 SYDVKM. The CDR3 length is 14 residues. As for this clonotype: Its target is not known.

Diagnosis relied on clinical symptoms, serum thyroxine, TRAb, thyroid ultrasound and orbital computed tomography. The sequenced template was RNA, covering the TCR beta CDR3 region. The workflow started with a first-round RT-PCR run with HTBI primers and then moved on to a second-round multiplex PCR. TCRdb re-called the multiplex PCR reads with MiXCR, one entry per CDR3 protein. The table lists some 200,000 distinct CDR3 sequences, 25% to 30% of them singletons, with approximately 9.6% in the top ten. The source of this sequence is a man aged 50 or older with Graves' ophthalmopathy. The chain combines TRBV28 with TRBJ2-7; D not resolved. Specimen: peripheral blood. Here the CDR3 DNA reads TGTGCCAGCAGTTCCCTCCGGCGCCCTCGCGAGCAGTACTTC. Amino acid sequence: CASSSLRRPREQYF.